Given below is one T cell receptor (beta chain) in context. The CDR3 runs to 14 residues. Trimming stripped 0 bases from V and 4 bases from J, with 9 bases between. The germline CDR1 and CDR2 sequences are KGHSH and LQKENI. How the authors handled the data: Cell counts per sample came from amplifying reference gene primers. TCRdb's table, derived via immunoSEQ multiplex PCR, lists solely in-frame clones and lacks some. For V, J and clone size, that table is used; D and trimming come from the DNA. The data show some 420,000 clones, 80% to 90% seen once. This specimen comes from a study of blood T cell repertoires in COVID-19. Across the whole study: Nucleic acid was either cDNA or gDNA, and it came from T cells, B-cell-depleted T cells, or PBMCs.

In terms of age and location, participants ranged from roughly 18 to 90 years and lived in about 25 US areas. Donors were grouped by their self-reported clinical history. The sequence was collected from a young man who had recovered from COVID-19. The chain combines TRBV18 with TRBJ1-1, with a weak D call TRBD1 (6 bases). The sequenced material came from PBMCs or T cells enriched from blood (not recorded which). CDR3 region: CASSPPQGFTEAFF. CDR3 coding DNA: TGTGCCAGCTCACCACCACAGGGTTTCACTGAAGCTTTCTTT. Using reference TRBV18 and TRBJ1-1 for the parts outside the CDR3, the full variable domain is NAGVMQNPRHLVRRRGQEARLRCSPMKGHSHVYWYRQLPEEGLKFMVYLQKENIIDESGMPKERFSAEFPKEGPSILRIQQVVRGDSAAYFCASSPPQGFTEAFFGQGTRLTVV.